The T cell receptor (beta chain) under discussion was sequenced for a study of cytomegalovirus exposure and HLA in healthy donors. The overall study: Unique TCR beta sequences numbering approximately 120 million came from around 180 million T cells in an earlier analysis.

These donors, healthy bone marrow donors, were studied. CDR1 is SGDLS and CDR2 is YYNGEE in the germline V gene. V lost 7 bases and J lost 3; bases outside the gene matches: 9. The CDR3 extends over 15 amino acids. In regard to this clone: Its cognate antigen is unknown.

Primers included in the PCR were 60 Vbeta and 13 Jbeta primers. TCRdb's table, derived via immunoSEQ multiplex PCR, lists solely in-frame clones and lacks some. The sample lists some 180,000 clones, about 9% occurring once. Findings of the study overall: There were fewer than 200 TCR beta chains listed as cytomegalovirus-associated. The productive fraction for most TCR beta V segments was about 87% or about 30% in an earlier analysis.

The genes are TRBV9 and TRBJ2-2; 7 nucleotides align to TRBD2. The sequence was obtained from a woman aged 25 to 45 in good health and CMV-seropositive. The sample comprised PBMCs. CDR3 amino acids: CASSGIAGYTGELFF. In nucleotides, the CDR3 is TGTGCCAGCTCGGGGATAGCGGGTTACACCGGGGAGCTGTTTTTT.